Listed here are 23 T cell receptor beta chains from one sample, sequenced in a study of T cell repertoires in cytomegalovirus infection. Antigens for these TCRs are unknown. One entry per CDR3 protein, called by TCRdb with MiXCR from the reads. The table has about 890,000 distinct CDR3 sequences, approximately 32% seen once; the top ten hold over 10%. The sample consisted of cultured CD8+ T cells from PBMCs, taken from culture after CMV antigen stimulation. These receptors originate from a human donor in good health (CMV status not recorded). Some clones in this sample may be carry-over from other donors' samples.

This sequence joins TRBV5-4 and TRBJ1-1; no clear D gene. The CDR3 loop spans 12 amino acids. Germline-derived CDR1 and CDR2 are SGHNT and YYREEE (reference sequence). The V end was cut by 2 bases, the J end by 5 bases, with 7 bases between. CDR3: CASSLTTTEAFF. CDR3 bases: TGTGCCAGCAGCTTAACGACAACTGAAGCTTTCTTT.

This clonotype was counted only a few times. V gene TRBV4-1 combines with J gene TRBJ1-1, with D uncertain. V dropped 2 bases and J dropped 5 bases, with 12 bases sitting between them. CDR1 is MGHRA and CDR2 is YSYEKL in the germline V gene. The CDR3 contains 14 residues. CDR3 coding DNA: TGCGCCAGCAGCCAACACCGAGGAACGACTGAAGCTTTCTTT. This codes for CASSQHRGTTEAFF.

This clonotype is a singleton in its sample. The chain has TRBV28 and TRBJ2-1; 7 bases fit TRBD2. CDR3 length equals 16 residues. The V segment lost 8 bases and the J segment 4 bases; nucleotides outside the gene matches: 14. CDR1 is MDHEN and CDR2 is SYDVKM in the germline V gene. Written as DNA, the CDR3 is TGTGCCAGCGGGGAGGGCGGAGGCTCCGTGTACAATGAGCAGTTCTTC. Translation: CASGEGGGSVYNEQFF.

This clonotype was detected only a few times. The chain carries TRBV5-1 and TRBJ1-2; 7 positions agree with TRBD1. Germline values: CDR1 SGHRS, CDR2 YFSETQ. V shed 2 bases, J shed 1 base, and the junction held 8 bases outside the gene matches. The CDR3 extends over 16 amino acids. CDR3 coding DNA: TGCGCCAGCAGCTTTCTTGAGACAGGGCTTAACTATGGCTACACCTTC. Residues: CASSFLETGLNYGYTF.

There are a few counts of this clonotype. The rearrangement joins TRBV3-1 to TRBJ1-6; D possibly corresponds to TRBD1 (6 bases). Germline V gene lookup returns CDR1 LGHDT and CDR2 YNNKEL (reference sequence). This CDR3 contains 14 residues. Trimming pared 0 bases from V and 9 bases from J, leaving 9 bases between. CDR3 loop: CASSQDPGASPLHF. For the CDR3, the DNA is TGTGCCAGCAGCCAAGACCCGGGGGCTTCACCCCTCCACTTT.

This clonotype came up many times. The gene calls are TRBV7-6 and TRBJ1-2, with 8 bases lining up with TRBD1. Germline-derived CDR1 and CDR2 are SGHVS and FNYEAQ. Unmatched junction bases numbered 11, after V lost 5 bases and J lost 6 bases. This CDR3 has 15 amino acids. CDR3 coding DNA: TGTGCCAGCAGCGTATTACCAGGGGGCGCAGATGGCTACACCTTC. It is translated as CASSVLPGGADGYTF.

The genes are TRBV20-1 and TRBJ2-1; tentatively, D is TRBD2 (5 bases). This CDR3 is 14 amino acids long. V was pared by 5 bases and J by 4 bases, with 15 bases between. CDR1 and CDR2 (germline): DFQATT, SNEGSKA (reference sequence). The CDR3 coding sequence is TGCAGTGCTTCCGAGCGGTTGATATACAATGAGCAGTTCTTC. It yields the protein CSASERLIYNEQFF.

V usage is TRBV6-1 and J usage is TRBJ2-5; D could derive from TRBD1 or TRBD2 (6 bases each). There are 13 residues in the CDR3. Germline assignment: CDR1 MNHNS and CDR2 SASEGT. V was shortened by 10 bases and J by 1 base, with 13 bases between the two germline ends. In DNA form, the CDR3 reads TGTGCCACCATGGGGGGCCTCCAAGAGACCCAGTACTTC. The encoded protein is CATMGGLQETQYF.

This clonotype was recorded a few times. The V call is TRBV20-1, the J call TRBJ1-1, with TRBD1 matching 9 bases. The CDR3 length is 14 residues. CDR1 and CDR2 from the germline V gene are DFQATT and SNEGSKA (reference sequence). The V gene end was trimmed by 6 bases and the J gene end by 1 base; junction bases not matched to a gene: 6. The DNA for the CDR3 is TGCAGTGCCGCCAACAGGGGGCAGAACACTGAAGCTTTCTTT. It encodes CSAANRGQNTEAFF.

In this sample, this clonotype turned up a few times. V and J are TRBV2 and TRBJ1-2; D not resolved. Germline CDR1 and CDR2: SNHLY and FYNNEI. Trimming took off 8 bases at V and 1 base at J, with 11 bases between the two ends. The CDR3 is 13 amino acids. CDR3: CASLRTVNYGYTF. CDR3 coding DNA: TGTGCCAGCCTCCGGACGGTTAACTATGGCTACACCTTC.

Here the CDR3 reads CASSPGKGGEAFF. CDR3 sequence (DNA): TGTGCCAGCAGCCCCGGGAAGGGGGGTGAAGCTTTCTTT. This chain connects TRBV27 to TRBJ1-1; TRBD1 might be the D (6 bases). CDR1 MNHEY and CDR2 SMNVEV come from the germline V gene (reference sequence). CDR3 length: 13 amino acids. The V gene lost 6 bases and the J gene lost 7 bases, with 15 bases spanning the gap.

The rearrangement links TRBV6-5 to TRBJ2-5, with 7 bases fitting TRBD1. There are 13 residues in the CDR3. Germline V lookup: CDR1 MNHEY, CDR2 SVGAGI. The V gene end was trimmed by 10 bases and the J gene end by 4 bases; junction bases not matched to a gene: 9. CDR3 protein: CATRTGVGETQYF. Here the CDR3 DNA reads TGTGCCACCCGCACAGGGGTCGGAGAGACCCAGTACTTC.

Details on this clonotype: Given a much more abundant clone one base away, this may be a read error. The chain has TRBV4-1 and TRBJ2-2; D is ambiguous. CDR1 and CDR2 from the germline V gene are MGHRA and YSYEKL. CDR3 length: 14 residues. The CDR3 DNA sequence: TGCGCCAACAGCTCAAATGAGGACACCGGGGAGCTGTTTTTT. Amino acids: CANSSNEDTGELFF.

The CDR3 sequence: CASSLFRRGRGNQPQHF. The CDR3 DNA reads as TGTGCCAGCAGTTTATTCAGGAGGGGGCGCGGTAATCAGCCCCAGCATTTT. J is TRBJ1-5 and V is TRBV28; TRBD1 agrees at 7 bases. V dropped 1 base and J dropped 4; count of bases not matched to a gene: 10. The CDR3 loop spans 17 amino acids. The germline CDR1 and CDR2 sequences are MDHEN and SYDVKM.

A few counts support this clonotype. V is TRBV12-3 or TRBV12-4 and J is TRBJ2-7; 11 bases match TRBD2. This CDR3 has 15 residues. After removal of 5 bases from V and 7 bases from J, the junction contained 10 bases not matched to a gene. As DNA, the CDR3 is TGTGCCAGCAGTCCACTAGCGGGGGCCTCGGGGGAGCAGTACTTC. It translates to CASSPLAGASGEQYF.

This clonotype was seen a handful of times. This chain uses TRBV7-9 with TRBJ2-1; TRBD1 is a possible D gene (5 bases). The CDR3 is 17 residues long. CDR1 is SEHNR, CDR2 FQNEAQ, per germline (reference sequence). V dropped 5 bases and J dropped 2 bases, with 19 bases sitting between them. CDR3 sequence reads: CASSPSRRKTAYNEQFF. For the CDR3, the DNA is TGTGCCAGCAGCCCGAGCCGCCGAAAGACAGCCTACAATGAGCAGTTCTTC.

This clonotype was detected a few times. CDR3 region: CASRNPGQAHEKLFF. Here the CDR3 DNA reads TGTGCCAGCAGGAATCCGGGACAGGCACATGAAAAACTGTTTTTT. V is TRBV6-1 and J is TRBJ1-4, with 8 bases that match TRBD1. Trimming at V came to 6 bases and at J to 6 bases, leaving 9 bases not matched to a gene. Germline V gene lookup returns CDR1 MNHNS and CDR2 SASEGT. The CDR3 has 15 residues.

V and J are TRBV28 and TRBJ2-7, with D possibly being TRBD1 (6 bases). Germline V gives CDR1 MDHEN, CDR2 SYDVKM. Trimming took 2 bases from V and 0 from J, leaving 8 bases between them. There are 14 residues in the CDR3. As DNA, the CDR3 is TGTGCCAGCAGTTTAACAGGGATCTCCTACGAGCAGTACGTC. This gives the protein CASSLTGISYEQYV.

This clonotype has ten or more counts. The V call is TRBV6-1, the J call TRBJ2-6; D might be TRBD2 (5 bases). Germline V gene data show CDR1 as MNHNS and CDR2 as SASEGT. The CDR3 covers 16 residues. V was shortened by 7 bases and J by 0 bases, with 13 bases between the two germline ends. CDR3 sequence: CASTLEGTSGANVLTF. The CDR3 coding sequence is TGTGCCAGCACCTTAGAGGGCACCTCTGGGGCCAACGTCCTGACTTTC.

This clonotype was counted ten times or more. J is TRBJ2-1 and V is TRBV7-2, with D perhaps TRBD2 (6 bases). This CDR3 has 16 amino acids. Germline V gene data show CDR1 as SGHTA and CDR2 as FQGNSA. With 1 base removed from V and 1 base from J, the gap between germline ends came to 11 bases. The CDR3 sequence: CASSLVTGDSYNEQFF. The CDR3 bases are TGTGCCAGCAGCTTAGTTACGGGGGATTCCTACAATGAGCAGTTCTTC.

This clonotype turned up a few times. This rearrangement joins TRBV7-6 to TRBJ1-6; D is undetermined. Trimming removed 0 bases from V and 7 bases from J, with 13 bases in between. The CDR3 spans 16 residues. Per the germline V gene, CDR1 is SGHVS and CDR2 is FNYEAQ. The CDR3 region is CASSLAFGRENSPLHF. Here the CDR3 DNA reads TGTGCCAGCAGCTTAGCGTTCGGACGGGAAAATTCACCCCTCCACTTT.

The chain couples TRBV15 to TRBJ2-3; 12 bases map to TRBD2. The V gene end was trimmed by 2 bases and the J gene end by 2 bases; junction bases not matched to a gene: 5. Germline V gene lookup returns CDR1 LNHNV and CDR2 YYDKDF (reference sequence). This CDR3 comprises 17 residues. The CDR3 loop reads CATSRILAGGHTDTQYF. In nucleotides, the CDR3 is TGTGCCACCAGCAGAATACTAGCGGGGGGCCACACAGATACGCAGTATTTT. The entire variable domain, with the rest obtained from reference TRBV15 and TRBJ2-3, is as follows: DAMVIQNPRYQVTQFGKPVTLSCSQTLNHNVMYWYQQKSSQAPKLLFHYYDKDFNNEADTPDNFQSRRPNTSFCFLDIRSPGLGDTAMYLCATSRILAGGHTDTQYFGPGTRLTVL.

This clonotype was detected ten times or more. The J gene is TRBJ1-2, the V gene TRBV6-1; D is unclear. CDR3 length: 15 amino acids. CDR1 is MNHNS, CDR2 SASEGT, per germline. Trimming took off 2 bases at V and 4 bases at J, with 14 bases between the two ends. DNA of the CDR3: TGTGCCAGCAGTGAACCTGGTCGAGACCCCTATGGCTACACCTTC. It encodes CASSEPGRDPYGYTF.